This TCR beta chain derives from a study of T cell responses to AZD1222 COVID-19 vaccine. The wider study: Some second doses came at about 4 weeks and others at about 12 weeks; these were pooled.

Trimming shortened V by 0 bases and J by 4 bases, and 12 bases separated the two germline ends. CDR3 size: 15 residues. The germline V gene has CDR1 MGHRA and CDR2 YSYEKL. Findings of the study overall: In a largely white British group with more females than males, clonal diversity was possibly underestimated.

Notes on this clone: Antigen specificity is unknown.

Profiling relied on immunoSEQ multiplex PCR, and the TCRdb table lists in-frame clones only, not all of them. The table lists 150,000 to 200,000 clones, around 92% of them singletons. The receptor's source is an adult in good health. This material consisted of peripheral blood, taken on day 0 of AZD1222 vaccination. V is TRBV4-1 and J is TRBJ1-2; D is perhaps TRBD1 (5 bases). Here the CDR3 reads CASSQDAGDLYGYTF. The CDR3 nucleotides are TGCGCCAGCAGCCAAGATGCGGGGGACCTCTATGGCTACACCTTC.